This T cell receptor (beta chain) derives from a study of Graves' ophthalmopathy and Graves' hyperthyroidism. Background on the study: Peripheral blood collection took place at initial diagnosis, before any treatment.

Using RNA transcripts, the TCR beta CDR3 regions were amplified. First-round RT-PCR relied on HTBI primers, and a second-round multiplex PCR came next. Each CDR3 protein gets one entry after TCRdb re-called the multiplex PCR reads with MiXCR. Here the sample spans 650,000 to 800,000 distinct CDR3 sequences, 35% to 45% being singletons. The CDR3 extends over 14 amino acids. Per the germline V gene, CDR1 is SEHNR and CDR2 is FQNEAQ (reference sequence). V was clipped by 5 bases and J by 5 bases, with 15 bases between them. The sequencing sample was made of peripheral blood. The chain uses TRBV7-9 and TRBJ2-5; D is possibly TRBD2 (5 bases). This TCR derives from an adult man with Graves' ophthalmopathy. CDR3: CASSGGEGMETQYF. As DNA, the CDR3 is TGTGCCAGCAGCGGAGGAGAGGGAATGGAGACCCAGTACTTC.